This T cell receptor beta chain was captured by sequencing in a study of early stage breast cancer tumors. Study background: Of some 17 invasive breast tumors, about 12 were hormone receptor-positive, HER2-negative.

The V gene's germline CDR1 is LGHNA and CDR2 YSLEER. The CDR3 totals 17 residues. Trimming removed 0 bases at V and 7 bases at J, with 21 bases between. Clones were sequenced by immunoSEQ multiplex PCR, and TCRdb holds only the in-frame ones, with some missing. The sample contains some 30,000 clones, roughly four fifths of which appear only once. The clonotype was recovered from a person aged 45-60 years with breast cancer. The chain carries TRBV4-3 and TRBJ1-2; D may be TRBD1 (6 bases). Sequenced: blood. DNA for the CDR3: TGCGCCAGCAGCCAAGAGGGGGCGGGATTGGCGACTAGTGGCTACACCTTC. Protein product: CASSQEGAGLATSGYTF.